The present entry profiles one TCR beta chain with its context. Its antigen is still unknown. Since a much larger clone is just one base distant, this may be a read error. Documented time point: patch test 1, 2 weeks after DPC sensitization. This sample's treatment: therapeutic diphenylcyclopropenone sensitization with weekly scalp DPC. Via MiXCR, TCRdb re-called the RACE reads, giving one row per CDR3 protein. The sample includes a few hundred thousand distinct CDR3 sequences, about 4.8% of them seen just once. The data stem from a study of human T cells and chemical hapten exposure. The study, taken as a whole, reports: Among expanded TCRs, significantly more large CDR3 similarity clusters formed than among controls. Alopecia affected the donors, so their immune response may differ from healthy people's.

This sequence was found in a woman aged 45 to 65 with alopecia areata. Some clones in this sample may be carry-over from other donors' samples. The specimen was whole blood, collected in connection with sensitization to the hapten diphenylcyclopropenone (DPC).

In DNA form, the CDR3 reads TGCAGTGCTAGAGATTTAAGGGGGGTGCCAGGGGCCAACGTCCTGACTTTC. The encoded protein is CSARDLRGVPGANVLTF. The V gene is TRBV20-1, the J gene TRBJ2-6; D is possibly TRBD1 or TRBD2 (6 bases each). V dropped 0 bases and J dropped 4 bases, with 16 bases sitting between them. The CDR3 is made up of 17 amino acids. The V gene's germline CDR1 is DFQATT and CDR2 SNEGSKA (reference sequence).